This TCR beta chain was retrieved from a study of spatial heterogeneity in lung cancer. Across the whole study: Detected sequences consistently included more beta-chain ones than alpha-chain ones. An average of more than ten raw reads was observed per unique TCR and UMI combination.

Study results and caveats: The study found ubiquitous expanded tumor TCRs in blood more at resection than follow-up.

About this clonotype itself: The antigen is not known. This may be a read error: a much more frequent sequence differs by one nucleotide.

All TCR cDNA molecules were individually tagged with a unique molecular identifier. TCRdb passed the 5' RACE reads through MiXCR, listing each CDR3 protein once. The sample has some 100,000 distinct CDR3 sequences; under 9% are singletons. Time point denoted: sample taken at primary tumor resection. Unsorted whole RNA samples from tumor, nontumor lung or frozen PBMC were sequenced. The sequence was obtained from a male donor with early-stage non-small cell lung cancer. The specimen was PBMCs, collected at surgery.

The CDR3, as DNA: TGTGCCAGCAGCTTCGAACTAGATGGCACAGATACGCAGTATTTT. As protein: CASSFELDGTDTQYF. This chain uses TRBV7-3 with TRBJ2-3, with D possibly being TRBD2 (5 bases). Trimming took off 3 bases at V and 1 base at J, with 11 bases between the two ends. CDR1 and CDR2 (germline): SGHTA, FQGTGA. The CDR3 runs to 15 residues. Based on the CDR3 plus reference TRBV7-3 and TRBJ2-3, the full variable domain is GAGVSQTPSNKVTEKGKYVELRCDPISGHTALYWYRQSLGQGPEFLIYFQGTGAADDSGLPNDRFFAVRPEGSVSTLKIQRTERGDSAVYLCASSFELDGTDTQYFGPGTRLTVL.